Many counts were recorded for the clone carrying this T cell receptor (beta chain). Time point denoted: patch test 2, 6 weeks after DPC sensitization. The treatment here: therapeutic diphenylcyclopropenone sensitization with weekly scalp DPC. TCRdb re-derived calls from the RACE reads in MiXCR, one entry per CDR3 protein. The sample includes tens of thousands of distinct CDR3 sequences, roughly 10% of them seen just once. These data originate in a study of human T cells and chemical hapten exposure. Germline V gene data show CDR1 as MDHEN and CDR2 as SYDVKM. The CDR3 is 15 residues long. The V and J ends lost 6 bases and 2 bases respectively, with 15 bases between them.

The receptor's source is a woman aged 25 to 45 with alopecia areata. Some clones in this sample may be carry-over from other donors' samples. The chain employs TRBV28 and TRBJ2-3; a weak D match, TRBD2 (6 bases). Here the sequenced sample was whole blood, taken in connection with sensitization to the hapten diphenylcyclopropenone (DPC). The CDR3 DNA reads TGTGCCAGCAGAACTGCTAGCGCCGCCACAGATACGCAGTATTTT. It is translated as CASRTASAATDTQYF.